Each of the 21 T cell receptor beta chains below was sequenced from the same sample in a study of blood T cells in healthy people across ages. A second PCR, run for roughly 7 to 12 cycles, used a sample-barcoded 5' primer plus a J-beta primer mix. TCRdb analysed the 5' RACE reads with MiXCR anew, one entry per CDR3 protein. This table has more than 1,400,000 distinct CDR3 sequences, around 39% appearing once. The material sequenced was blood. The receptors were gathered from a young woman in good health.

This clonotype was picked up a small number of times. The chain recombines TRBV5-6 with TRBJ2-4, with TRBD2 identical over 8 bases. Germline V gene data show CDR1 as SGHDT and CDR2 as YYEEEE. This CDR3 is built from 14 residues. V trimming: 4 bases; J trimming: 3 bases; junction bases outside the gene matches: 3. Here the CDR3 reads CASSPGGNKNIQYF. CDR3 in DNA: TGTGCCAGCAGCCCGGGGGGGAACAAAAACATTCAGTACTTC. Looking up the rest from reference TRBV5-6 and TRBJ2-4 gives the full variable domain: DAGVTQSPTHLIKTRGQQVTLRCSPKSGHDTVSWYQQALGQGPQFIFQYYEEEERQRGNFPDRFSGHQFPNYSSELNVNALLLGDSALYLCASSPGGNKNIQYFGAGTRLSVL.

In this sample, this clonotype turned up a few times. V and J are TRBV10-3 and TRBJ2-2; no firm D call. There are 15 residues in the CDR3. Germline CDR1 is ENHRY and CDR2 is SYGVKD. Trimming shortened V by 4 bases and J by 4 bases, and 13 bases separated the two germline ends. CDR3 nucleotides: TGTGCCATCAGTGGCGGTCTAACGGGCACCGGGGAGCTGTTTTTT. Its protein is CAISGGLTGTGELFF.

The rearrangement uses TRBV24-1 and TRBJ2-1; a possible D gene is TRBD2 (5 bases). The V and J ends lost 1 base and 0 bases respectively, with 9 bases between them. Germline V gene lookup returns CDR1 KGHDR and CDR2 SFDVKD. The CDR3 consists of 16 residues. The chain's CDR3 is CATSDFSGSSYNEQFF. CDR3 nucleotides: TGTGCCACCAGTGATTTCAGCGGAAGCTCCTACAATGAGCAGTTCTTC.

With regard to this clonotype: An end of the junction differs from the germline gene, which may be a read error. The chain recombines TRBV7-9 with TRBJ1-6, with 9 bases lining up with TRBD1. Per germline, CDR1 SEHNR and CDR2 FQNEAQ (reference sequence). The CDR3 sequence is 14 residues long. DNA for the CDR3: TGTGCCGGCAGCTTTCTGACAGGGGGTTCACCCCTCCACTTT. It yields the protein CAGSFLTGGSPLHF.

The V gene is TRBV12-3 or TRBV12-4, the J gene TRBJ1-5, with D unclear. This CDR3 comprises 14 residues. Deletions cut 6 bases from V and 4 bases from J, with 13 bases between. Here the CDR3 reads CASRWAGPNQPQHF. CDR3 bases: TGTGCCAGCAGGTGGGCCGGTCCAAATCAGCCCCAGCATTTT.

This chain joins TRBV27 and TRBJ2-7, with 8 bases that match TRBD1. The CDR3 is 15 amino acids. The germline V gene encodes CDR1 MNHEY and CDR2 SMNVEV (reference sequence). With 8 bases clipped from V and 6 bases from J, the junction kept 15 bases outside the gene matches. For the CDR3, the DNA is TGTGCCAGCGTGAATCGGACAGGGTATAGGAGCGAGCAGTACTTC. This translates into CASVNRTGYRSEQYF.

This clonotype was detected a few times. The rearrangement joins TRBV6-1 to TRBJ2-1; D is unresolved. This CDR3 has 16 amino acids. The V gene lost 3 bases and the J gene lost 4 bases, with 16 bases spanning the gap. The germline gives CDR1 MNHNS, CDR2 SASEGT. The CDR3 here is CASSEIGRNPYNEQFF. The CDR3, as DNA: TGTGCCAGCAGTGAGATCGGCAGAAACCCTTACAATGAGCAGTTCTTC.

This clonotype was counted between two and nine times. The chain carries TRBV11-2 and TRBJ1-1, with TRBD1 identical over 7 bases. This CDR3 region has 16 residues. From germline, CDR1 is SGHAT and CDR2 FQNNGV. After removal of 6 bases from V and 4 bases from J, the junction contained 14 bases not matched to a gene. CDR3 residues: CASSPSGGLKGTEAFF. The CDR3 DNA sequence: TGTGCCAGCAGTCCCTCAGGGGGGCTTAAGGGCACTGAAGCTTTCTTT. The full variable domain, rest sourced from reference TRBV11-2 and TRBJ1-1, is EAGVAQSPRYKIIEKRQSVAFWCNPISGHATLYWYQQILGQGPKLLIQFQNNGVVDDSQLPKDRFSAERLKGVDSTLKIQPAKLEDSAVYLCASSPSGGLKGTEAFFGQGTRLTVV.

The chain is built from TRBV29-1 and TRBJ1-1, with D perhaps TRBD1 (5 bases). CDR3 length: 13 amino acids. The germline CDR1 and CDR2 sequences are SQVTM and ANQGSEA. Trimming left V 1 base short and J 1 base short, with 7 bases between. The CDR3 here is CSVEVQANTEAFF. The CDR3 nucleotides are TGCAGCGTTGAAGTACAGGCGAACACTGAAGCTTTCTTT.

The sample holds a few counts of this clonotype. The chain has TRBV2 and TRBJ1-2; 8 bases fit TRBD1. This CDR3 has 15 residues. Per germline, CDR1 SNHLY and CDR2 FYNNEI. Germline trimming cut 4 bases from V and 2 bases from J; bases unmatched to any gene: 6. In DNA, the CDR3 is TGTGCCAGCAGTGCCGACTCAGGGGGCAACTATGGCTACACCTTC. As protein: CASSADSGGNYGYTF.

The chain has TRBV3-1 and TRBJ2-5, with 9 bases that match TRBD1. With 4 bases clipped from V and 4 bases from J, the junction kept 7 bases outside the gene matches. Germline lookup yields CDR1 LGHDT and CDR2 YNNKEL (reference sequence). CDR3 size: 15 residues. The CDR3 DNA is TGTGCCAGCAGCCGCCGGGACAGGGTGCCAGAGACCCAGTACTTC. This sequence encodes CASSRRDRVPETQYF.

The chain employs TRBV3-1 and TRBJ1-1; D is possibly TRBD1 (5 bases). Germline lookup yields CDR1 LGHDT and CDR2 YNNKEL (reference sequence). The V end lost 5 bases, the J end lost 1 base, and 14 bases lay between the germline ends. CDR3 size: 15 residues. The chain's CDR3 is CASSGHRGGNTEAFF. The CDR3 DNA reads TGTGCCAGCAGCGGACATCGGGGGGGGAACACTGAAGCTTTCTTT.

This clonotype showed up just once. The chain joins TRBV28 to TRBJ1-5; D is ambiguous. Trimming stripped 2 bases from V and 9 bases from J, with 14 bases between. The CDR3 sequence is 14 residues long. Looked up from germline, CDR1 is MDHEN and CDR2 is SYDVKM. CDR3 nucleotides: TGTGCCAGCAGTTTACCACGGGCCCCTCGGCCCCAGCATTTT. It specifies CASSLPRAPRPQHF. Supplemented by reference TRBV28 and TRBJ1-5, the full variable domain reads DVKVTQSSRYLVKRTGEKVFLECVQDMDHENMFWYRQDPGLGLRLIYFSYDVKMKEKGDIPEGYSVSREKKERFSLILESASTNQTSMYLCASSLPRAPRPQHFGDGTRLSIL.

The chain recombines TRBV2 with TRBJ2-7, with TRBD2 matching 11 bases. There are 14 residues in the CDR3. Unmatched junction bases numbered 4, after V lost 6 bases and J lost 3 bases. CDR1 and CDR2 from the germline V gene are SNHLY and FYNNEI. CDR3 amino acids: CASSGTSGHYEQYF. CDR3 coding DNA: TGTGCCAGCAGCGGGACTAGCGGACACTACGAGCAGTACTTC.

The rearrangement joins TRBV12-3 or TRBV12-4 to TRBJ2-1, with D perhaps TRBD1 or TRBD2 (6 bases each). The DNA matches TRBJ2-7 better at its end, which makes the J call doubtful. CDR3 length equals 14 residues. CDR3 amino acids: CASSRGAVYNEQYF. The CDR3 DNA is TGTGCCAGCAGTAGGGGGGCGGTATACAATGAGCAGTACTTC.

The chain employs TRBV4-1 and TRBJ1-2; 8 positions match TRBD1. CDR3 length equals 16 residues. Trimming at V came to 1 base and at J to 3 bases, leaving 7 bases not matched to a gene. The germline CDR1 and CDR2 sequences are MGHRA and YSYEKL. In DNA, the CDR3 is TGCGCCAGCAGCCAAGTTCTCAGGGGGCGCGACTATGGCTACACCTTC. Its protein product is CASSQVLRGRDYGYTF.

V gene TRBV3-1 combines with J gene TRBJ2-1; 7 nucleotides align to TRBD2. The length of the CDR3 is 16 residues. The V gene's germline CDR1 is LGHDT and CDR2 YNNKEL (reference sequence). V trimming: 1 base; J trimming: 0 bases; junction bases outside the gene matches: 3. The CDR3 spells CASSQGLADSYNEQFF. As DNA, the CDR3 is TGTGCCAGCAGCCAAGGGCTAGCGGACTCCTACAATGAGCAGTTCTTC.

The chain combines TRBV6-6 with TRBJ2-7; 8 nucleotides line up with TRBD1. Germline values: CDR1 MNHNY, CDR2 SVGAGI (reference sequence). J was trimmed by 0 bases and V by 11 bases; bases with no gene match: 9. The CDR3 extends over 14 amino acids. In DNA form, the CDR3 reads TGTGCCGGCACCCGGACAGGGAGCTCCTACGAGCAGTACTTC. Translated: CAGTRTGSSYEQYF.

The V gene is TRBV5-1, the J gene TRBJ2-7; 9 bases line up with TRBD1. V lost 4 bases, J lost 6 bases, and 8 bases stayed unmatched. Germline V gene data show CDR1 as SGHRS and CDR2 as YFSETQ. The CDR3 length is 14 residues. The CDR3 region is CASSQGQGWIEQYF. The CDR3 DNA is TGCGCCAGCAGCCAGGGACAGGGATGGATCGAGCAGTACTTC.

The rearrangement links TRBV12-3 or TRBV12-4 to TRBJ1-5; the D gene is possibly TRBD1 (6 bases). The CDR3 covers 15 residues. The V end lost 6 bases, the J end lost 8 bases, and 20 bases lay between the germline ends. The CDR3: CASSNGRGQREPQHF. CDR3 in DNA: TGTGCCAGCAGCAATGGGCGGGGACAAAGAGAGCCCCAGCATTTT.

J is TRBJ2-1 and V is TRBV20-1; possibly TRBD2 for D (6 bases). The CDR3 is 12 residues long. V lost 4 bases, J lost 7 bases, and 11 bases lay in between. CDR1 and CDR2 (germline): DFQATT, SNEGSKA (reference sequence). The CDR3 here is CSATRGGNEQFF. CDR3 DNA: TGCAGTGCTACCCGAGGAGGGAATGAGCAGTTCTTC.